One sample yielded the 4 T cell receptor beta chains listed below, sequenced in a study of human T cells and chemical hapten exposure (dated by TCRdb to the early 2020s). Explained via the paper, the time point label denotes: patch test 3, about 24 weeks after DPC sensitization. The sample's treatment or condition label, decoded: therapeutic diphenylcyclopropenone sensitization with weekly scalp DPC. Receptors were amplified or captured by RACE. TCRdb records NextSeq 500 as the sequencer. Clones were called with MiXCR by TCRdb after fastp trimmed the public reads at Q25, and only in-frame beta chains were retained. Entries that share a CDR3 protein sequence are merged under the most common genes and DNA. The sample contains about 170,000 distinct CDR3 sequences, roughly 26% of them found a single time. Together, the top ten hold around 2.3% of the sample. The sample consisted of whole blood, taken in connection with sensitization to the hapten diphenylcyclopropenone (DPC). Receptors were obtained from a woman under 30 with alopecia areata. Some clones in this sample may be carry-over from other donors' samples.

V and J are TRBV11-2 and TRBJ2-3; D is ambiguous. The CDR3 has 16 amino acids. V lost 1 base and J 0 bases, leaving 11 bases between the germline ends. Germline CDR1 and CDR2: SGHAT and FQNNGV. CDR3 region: CASSLAPRLSTDTQYF. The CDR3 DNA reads TGTGCCAGCAGCTTAGCCCCCCGATTGAGCACAGATACGCAGTATTTT.

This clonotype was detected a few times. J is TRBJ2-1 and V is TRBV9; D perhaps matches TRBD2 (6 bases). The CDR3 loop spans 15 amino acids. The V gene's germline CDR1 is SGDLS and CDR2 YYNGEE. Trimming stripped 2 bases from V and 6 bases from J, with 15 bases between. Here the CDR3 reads CASSVTSYGANEQFF. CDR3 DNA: TGTGCCAGCAGCGTTACTAGCTACGGGGCCAATGAGCAGTTCTTC.

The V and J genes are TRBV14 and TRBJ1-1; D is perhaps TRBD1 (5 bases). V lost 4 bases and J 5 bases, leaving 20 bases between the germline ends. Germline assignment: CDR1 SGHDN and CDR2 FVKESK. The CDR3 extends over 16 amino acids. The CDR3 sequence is CASSLNGGQFLTEAFF. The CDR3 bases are TGTGCCAGCAGCCTTAACGGAGGACAATTTTTGACTGAAGCTTTCTTT. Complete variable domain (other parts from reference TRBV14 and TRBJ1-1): EAGVTQFPSHSVIEKGQTVTLRCDPISGHDNLYWYRRVMGKEIKFLLHFVKESKQDESGMPNNRFLAERTGGTYSTLKVQPAELEDSGVYFCASSLNGGQFLTEAFFGQGTRLTVV.

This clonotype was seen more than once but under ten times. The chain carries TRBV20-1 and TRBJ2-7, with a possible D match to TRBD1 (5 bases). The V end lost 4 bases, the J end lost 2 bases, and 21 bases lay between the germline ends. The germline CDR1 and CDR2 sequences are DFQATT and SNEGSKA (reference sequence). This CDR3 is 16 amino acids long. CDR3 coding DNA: TGCAGTGCTACGTGGTCCTCAGGGCCGCTACCCTACGAGCAGTACTTC. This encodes CSATWSSGPLPYEQYF.